This entry concerns a single T cell receptor (beta chain). The entry originates in a study of blood T cell repertoires in COVID-19. Whole-study context: The study drew acute and convalescent COVID-19 samples from the United States, Italy and Spain. Sample material is recorded as cDNA or gDNA derived from T cells, B-cell-depleted T cells, or PBMCs.

The Seattle patients, enrolled during active infection, were followed longitudinally. This CDR3 is 14 amino acids long. The germline CDR1 and CDR2 sequences are MNHEY and SVGAGI. Trimming shortened V by 6 bases and J by 4 bases, and 15 bases separated the two germline ends. As processed by the authors: Amplification of reference gene primers provided the estimated nucleated cell counts. The protocol was immunoSEQ multiplex PCR, while the TCRdb copy is restricted to in-frame clones and leaves out a portion. Clone size and V and J calls were adopted from that table, with D and trimming inferred from the DNA. Altogether 200,000 to 300,000 clones are present, approximately 89% being singletons, with the ten largest covering 6.3%.

The TCR comes from a woman in her thirties with COVID-19, enrolled during active disease. Sequencing was carried out using peripheral blood. The V call is TRBV6-5, the J call TRBJ1-1; weak D call: TRBD1 (5 bases). CDR3 in DNA: TGTGCCAGCAGAAGGGGCAGGGTGGGCACTGAAGCTTTCTTT. Amino acid sequence: CASRRGRVGTEAFF.